The clone carrying this TCR beta chain came up a few times. This entry comes from a study of T cells after posttransplantation cyclophosphamide. CDR1 and CDR2 (germline): SGHVS, FQNEAQ. CDR3 size: 15 residues. Generated by immunoSEQ multiplex PCR, the TCRdb table keeps only in-frame clones and is missing some. The sample lists under 45,000 clones, none appearing once, the ten largest making up 3.5% to 5.5%. Sequenced sample: PBMCs. The clonotype was recovered from a woman in her forties or fifties in good health and a related stem cell transplant donor. The chain has TRBV7-8 and TRBJ2-5; 9 positions match TRBD1. The end of the DNA aligns better with TRBJ2-7, so the J call may be wrong. The CDR3 loop is CASSSPDRGNYEQYF. CDR3 coding DNA: TGTGCCAGCAGCTCACCGGACAGGGGCAACTACGAGCAGTACTTC.